Described below is a single T cell receptor beta chain sequence and its context. Generated by immunoSEQ multiplex PCR, the TCRdb table keeps only in-frame clones and is missing some. This repertoire shows 40,000 to 60,000 clones, more than 80% found once; its top ten account for approximately 8.2%. Time point noted: peripheral blood 6 weeks after treatment start. The data originate from a study of PD-L1 blockade in urothelial cancer. Study-level information: At 6 weeks and at 3 weeks (second dose) after treatment start, blood was analyzed.

This TCR derives from a man in his 70s with urothelial cancer. The starting material was PBMCs, obtained around atezolizumab (anti-PD-L1) treatment.

CDR3 residues: CASSLAGTSRLGGELFF. The CDR3 DNA sequence: TGCGCCAGCAGCTTGGCCGGGACTAGCAGGCTGGGCGGGGAGCTGTTTTTT. The chain employs TRBV5-1 and TRBJ2-2; 9 positions agree with TRBD2. V trimming: 0 bases; J trimming: 7 bases; junction bases outside the gene matches: 10. This CDR3 comprises 17 residues. The V gene's germline CDR1 is SGHRS and CDR2 YFSETQ.